One and the same sample provided the 15 T cell receptor beta chains below, sequenced in a study of blood T cell repertoires in COVID-19. Sequencing used immunoSEQ multiplex PCR; TCRdb keeps in-frame clones, though not all of them. The table has approximately 350,000 clones, approximately 89% seen once. The sample comprised peripheral blood. The origin of the receptors is a woman between 18 and 30 years old who had recovered from COVID-19.

The chain joins TRBV5-1 to TRBJ2-1; D perhaps matches TRBD2 (6 bases). Germline V gene data show CDR1 as SGHRS and CDR2 as YFSETQ. The CDR3 totals 14 residues. Deletions cut 2 bases from V and 5 bases from J, with 11 bases between. The CDR3 region has the DNA TGCGCCAGCAGCTTCCGGAGGGGAAACAATGAGCAGTTCTTC. Protein product: CASSFRRGNNEQFF.

Only one count was recorded for this clone. The chain recombines TRBV19 with TRBJ2-7, with D maybe TRBD1 (6 bases). Germline V lookup: CDR1 LNHDA, CDR2 SQIVND (reference sequence). V dropped 4 bases and J dropped 0 bases, with 19 bases sitting between them. The CDR3 spans 17 residues. CDR3 in amino acids: CASSTCRTDRSSYEQYV. CDR3 DNA sequence: TGTGCCAGTAGTACTTGCCGGACAGATCGTAGCTCCTACGAGCAGTACGTC.

This clone was seen just once. The rearrangement links TRBV5-1 to TRBJ2-1; perhaps TRBD2 as D (6 bases). Trimming took 4 bases from V and 6 from J, leaving 14 bases between them. The germline V gene encodes CDR1 SGHRS and CDR2 YFSETQ. The CDR3 length is 14 residues. Written as DNA, the CDR3 is TGCGCCAGCAGCCCTCTTCATAGCGGCAATGAGCAGTTCTTC. It translates to CASSPLHSGNEQFF.

The chain has TRBV7-9 and TRBJ2-7; 7 bases fit TRBD2. The germline CDR1 and CDR2 sequences are SEHNR and FQNEAQ (reference sequence). The V and J ends lost 5 bases and 0 bases, in that order; junction bases with no gene match: 1. This CDR3 spans 13 amino acids. Written as DNA, the CDR3 is TGTGCCAGCAGCCGGGACTACTCCTACGAGCAGTACGTC. The encoded protein is CASSRDYSYEQYV.

This sequence joins TRBV5-5 and TRBJ1-2, with D uncertain. Trimming left V 1 base short and J 4 bases short, with 14 bases between. Germline lookup yields CDR1 SGHKS and CDR2 YYEKEE (reference sequence). The CDR3 is 15 amino acids. CDR3 nucleotides: TGTGCCAGCAGCTTGTTGTGGTACAGCCCCTATGGCTACACCTTC. As protein: CASSLLWYSPYGYTF.

The chain uses TRBV11-3 and TRBJ2-1; the match to TRBD2 covers 9 bases. The ends lost 5 bases at V and 8 bases at J; junction bases unmatched: 13. CDR1 is SGHNT and CDR2 is YENEEA in the germline V gene. The CDR3 spans 16 residues. CDR3 coding DNA: TGTGCCAGCAGCCATCACCTAGCGGGATGGAGCGATGAGCAGTTCTTC. Encoded protein: CASSHHLAGWSDEQFF.

In regard to this clone: Additional DNA sequences in this sample encode the identical CDR3. The chain joins TRBV6-5 to TRBJ2-7; D might be TRBD1 (6 bases). The length of the CDR3 is 13 residues. The V end lost 6 bases, the J end lost 1 base, and 10 bases lay between the germline ends. Germline V CDR1 and CDR2: MNHEY, SVGAGI. CDR3 bases: TGTGCCAGCAGCCCCAGGGGTTCCTACGAGCAGTACGTC. It translates to CASSPRGSYEQYV.

The rearrangement links TRBV7-6 to TRBJ2-1; 9 bases line up with TRBD2. V trimming: 1 base; J trimming: 4 bases; junction bases outside the gene matches: 8. Looked up from germline, CDR1 is SGHVS and CDR2 is FNYEAQ. This CDR3 spans 17 amino acids. The CDR3 DNA reads TGTGCCAGCAGCTTAGGAAGGCTAGCGGGGAGTTACAATGAGCAGTTCTTC. Translating gives CASSLGRLAGSYNEQFF. The entire variable domain, with the rest obtained from reference TRBV7-6 and TRBJ2-1, is as follows: GAGVSQSPRYKVTKRGQDVALRCDPISGHVSLYWYRQALGQGPEFLTYFNYEAQQDKSGLPNDRFSAERPEGSISTLTIQRTEQRDSAMYRCASSLGRLAGSYNEQFFGPGTRLTVL.

This sequence joins TRBV6-6 and TRBJ2-7; D is unresolved. The CDR3 consists of 13 residues. V shed 4 bases and J shed 11 bases, with 18 bases lying between them. The germline gives CDR1 MNHNY, CDR2 SVGAGI (reference sequence). CDR3 nucleotides: TGTGCCAGCAGTTCCCCAGAGCCCGAGAGGAAGTACGTC. Amino acids: CASSSPEPERKYV.

The chain joins TRBV10-1 to TRBJ2-7; TRBD1 is a possible D gene (5 bases). CDR1 is WNHNN, CDR2 SYGVQD, per germline (reference sequence). V lost 9 bases and J lost 3, with 6 bases in between. The length of the CDR3 is 10 residues. Here the CDR3 DNA reads TGCGCCAGGGGGCGCTACGAGCAGTACGTC. This gives the protein CARGRYEQYV.

This chain uses TRBV6-6 with TRBJ2-1; 7 bases fit TRBD2. The CDR3 runs to 16 residues. Germline loops: CDR1 MNHNY, CDR2 SVGAGI (reference sequence). V lost 0 bases to trimming and J lost 7 bases; unmatched junction nucleotides: 9. Written as DNA, the CDR3 is TGTGCCAGCAGTTACTCAGAAGCGGGACCGGGGAATGAGCAGTTCTTC. Amino acid sequence: CASSYSEAGPGNEQFF.

The chain recombines TRBV6-6 with TRBJ1-5, with D tentatively TRBD1 (6 bases). The V end was cut by 6 bases, the J end by 1 base, with 16 bases between. Germline lookup yields CDR1 MNHNY and CDR2 SVGAGI (reference sequence). There are 16 residues in the CDR3. Written as DNA, the CDR3 is TGTGCCAGCAGATCGTACCAGGGGAGAAGCAATCAGCCCCAGCATTTT. Translating it yields CASRSYQGRSNQPQHF.

This chain joins TRBV19 and TRBJ1-4; TRBD1 agrees at 8 bases. The CDR3 has 15 amino acids. J gave up 7 bases and V 5 bases, and 9 bases lay outside the gene matches. Germline V lookup: CDR1 LNHDA, CDR2 SQIVND (reference sequence). CDR3 DNA sequence: TGTGCCAGTAGTCCCAGGACAGGGAGAAGTGAAAAACTGTTTTTT. This gives the protein CASSPRTGRSEKLFF.

V gene TRBV6-2 or TRBV6-3 combines with J gene TRBJ1-6; 8 bases line up with TRBD1. V lost 4 bases, J lost 9 bases, and 14 bases stayed unmatched. CDR1 is MNHEY, CDR2 SVGEGT, per germline. CDR3 length: 17 amino acids. CDR3 DNA: TGTGCCAGCAGTTCCCTCCCGGGACAGGAAGCAGGTTCACCCCTCCACTTT. Translated: CASSSLPGQEAGSPLHF.

CDR3 coding DNA: TGCGCCAGCAGCCCGGACAGGTTCCCGGGCGGTGAGCAGTTCTTC. Translation: CASSPDRFPGGEQFF. The J gene is TRBJ2-1, the V gene TRBV5-1, with TRBD1 identical over 7 bases. Per germline, CDR1 SGHRS and CDR2 YFSETQ. Trimming at V came to 4 bases and at J to 9 bases, leaving 13 bases not matched to a gene. This CDR3 region has 15 residues.